Each of the 15 T cell receptor beta chains below was sequenced from the same sample in a study of blood T cell repertoires in COVID-19. Clones were read by immunoSEQ multiplex PCR, and TCRdb kept only the in-frame ones, dropping some. The sample holds 65,000 or so clones; roughly two thirds are singletons and the top ten take around half. The sample was PBMCs or T cells enriched from blood (not recorded which). These receptors were obtained from a woman aged 55-70 years who had been exposed to COVID-19.

This clone was seen at least ten times. An end of the junction does not agree with germline; a read error may underlie this. The chain is built from TRBV6-2 or TRBV6-3 and TRBJ1-6; 8 positions match TRBD1. The CDR3 covers 16 residues. Germline CDR1 and CDR2: MNHEY and SVGEGT. The CDR3 region has the DNA TGTGCCAGCAGTGACTCCAGACAGGGGCGGAATTCACCCCTCCACTTT. This codes for CASSDSRQGRNSPLHF.

This clone was counted ten times or more. This chain connects TRBV19 to TRBJ1-2; no firm D call. Germline-derived CDR1 and CDR2 are LNHDA and SQIVND (reference sequence). Trimming pared 7 bases from V and 2 bases from J, leaving 17 bases between. The CDR3 has 15 residues. The CDR3 sequence: CASNSLAVRNYGYTF. The CDR3 region has the DNA TGTGCCAGTAATTCGCTGGCGGTCCGAAACTATGGCTACACCTTC.

The chain is built from TRBV30 and TRBJ1-1; no clear D gene. Germline CDR1 reads GTSNPN; CDR2 reads SVGIG (reference sequence). The V gene lost 8 bases and the J gene lost 2 bases, with 15 bases spanning the gap. This CDR3 comprises 13 residues. CDR3 nucleotides: TGTGCCGGCGCGTGGAGACCAAACACTGAAGCTTTCTTT. It yields the protein CAGAWRPNTEAFF. Using reference TRBV30 and TRBJ1-1 for the parts outside the CDR3, the full variable domain is SQTIHQWPATLVQPVGSPLSLECTVEGTSNPNLYWYRQAAGRGLQLLFYSVGIGQISSEVPQNLSASRPQDRQFILSSKKLLLSDSGFYLCAGAWRPNTEAFFGQGTRLTVV.

The chain's CDR3 is CASSTQQGAASGANVLTF. Written as DNA, the CDR3 is TGTGCCAGCAGCACTCAACAGGGTGCGGCGTCTGGGGCCAACGTCCTGACTTTC. The chain combines TRBV5-4 with TRBJ2-6; perhaps TRBD1 as D (6 bases). V dropped 4 bases and J dropped 1 base, with 18 bases sitting between them. CDR3 length: 18 amino acids. CDR1 is SGHNT and CDR2 is YYREEE in the germline V gene (reference sequence).

This sequence joins TRBV10-1 and TRBJ2-3; 14 nucleotides align to TRBD2. The germline V gene has CDR1 WNHNN and CDR2 SYGVQD (reference sequence). The CDR3 runs to 17 residues. V lost 7 bases and J lost 0; bases outside the gene matches: 6. CDR3 DNA sequence: TGCGCCAGCACCTTAAGACTAGCGGGGGGGAGCACAGATACGCAGTATTTT. Protein: CASTLRLAGGSTDTQYF.

This clone was counted only a few times. The chain has TRBV19 and TRBJ1-5, with 8 bases that match TRBD1. Trimming took 9 bases from V and 5 from J; bases not matched to a gene: 6. Germline CDR1 LNHDA, CDR2 SQIVND (reference sequence). This CDR3 contains 13 residues. The CDR3 is CASGQGGDQPQHF. The CDR3 nucleotides read TGTGCCAGCGGACAGGGCGGCGATCAGCCCCAGCATTTT.

The CDR3 protein is CASRGVRFSTDTQYF. DNA of the CDR3: TGTGCCAGCCGCGGGGTTCGTTTTAGCACAGATACGCAGTATTTT. This chain uses TRBV28 with TRBJ2-3; D is perhaps TRBD2 (6 bases). Germline V gene data show CDR1 as MDHEN and CDR2 as SYDVKM. CDR3 length: 15 amino acids. Trimming shortened V by 8 bases and J by 0 bases, and 15 bases separated the two germline ends.

The chain employs TRBV9 and TRBJ2-2, with 8 nucleotides matching TRBD1. The V and J ends lost 3 bases and 4 bases, in that order; junction bases with no gene match: 5. CDR1 is SGDLS, CDR2 YYNGEE, per germline. This CDR3 spans 15 amino acids. The CDR3 region has the DNA TGTGCCAGCAGCGGGGCAGGACAGGGCACCGGGGAGCTGTTTTTT. Protein sequence: CASSGAGQGTGELFF.

V and J are TRBV6-1 and TRBJ2-7; no definite D call. Germline V gene data show CDR1 as MNHNS and CDR2 as SASEGT. V was clipped by 2 bases and J by 5 bases, with 4 bases between them. The CDR3 length is 11 residues. Here the CDR3 reads CASSEINEQYF. The CDR3 DNA reads as TGTGCCAGCAGTGAAATCAACGAGCAGTACTTC.

The rearrangement uses TRBV28 and TRBJ2-5, with a weak D call TRBD1 (6 bases). Trimming removed 3 bases at V and 3 bases at J, with 8 bases between. CDR1 is MDHEN, CDR2 SYDVKM, per germline. The CDR3 length is 13 residues. CDR3 loop: CASSLNREETQYF. DNA for the CDR3: TGTGCCAGCAGTTTGAACAGGGAAGAGACCCAGTACTTC.

The chain couples TRBV5-4 to TRBJ1-2; D is uncertain. Germline CDR1 is SGHNT and CDR2 is YYREEE (reference sequence). With 6 bases removed from V and 7 bases from J, the gap between germline ends came to 25 bases. The CDR3 spans 16 residues. CDR3 sequence (DNA): TGTGCCAGCATCCCGACCCCCACAACGGCCCGGGGTGGCTACACCTTC. This gives the protein CASIPTPTTARGGYTF.

This chain connects TRBV2 to TRBJ2-7; 7 nucleotides match TRBD2. CDR1 and CDR2 (germline): SNHLY, FYNNEI. With 7 bases clipped from V and 2 bases from J, the junction kept 8 bases outside the gene matches. The CDR3 has 14 residues. The CDR3 here is CASTRGGLPYEQYF. The CDR3 nucleotides are TGTGCCAGCACCCGGGGAGGGCTTCCCTACGAGCAGTACTTC.

The chain links TRBV7-2 to TRBJ1-5; 9 positions agree with TRBD1. The CDR3 is 13 amino acids. The J segment lost 4 bases and the V segment lost 8 bases, leaving 3 bases of the junction unmatched. Germline V CDR1 and CDR2: SGHTA, FQGNSA. CDR3 sequence reads: CASGQGRNQPQHF. CDR3 DNA sequence: TGTGCCAGCGGACAGGGGAGGAATCAGCCCCAGCATTTT.

The gene calls are TRBV6-5 and TRBJ1-1, with D tentatively TRBD1 (5 bases). Germline-derived CDR1 and CDR2 are MNHEY and SVGAGI. Trimming left V 6 bases short and J 7 bases short, with 18 bases between. The CDR3 contains 14 residues. CDR3 region: CASRSRGTGGEAFF. DNA of the CDR3: TGTGCCAGCAGATCACGAGGGACTGGGGGTGAAGCTTTCTTT.

The J gene is TRBJ1-1, the V gene TRBV24-1; no clear D. CDR3 length: 15 residues. Germline-derived CDR1 and CDR2 are KGHDR and SFDVKD. Trimming left V 0 bases short and J 3 bases short, with 10 bases between. The CDR3 loop reads CATSDLQYGDTEAFF. CDR3 nucleotides: TGTGCCACCAGTGATTTGCAGTACGGAGACACTGAAGCTTTCTTT.